This TCR beta chain is from a study of sequential checkpoint blockade in melanoma. This clone was seen a few times. Data came from immunoSEQ multiplex PCR; TCRdb stores just in-frame clones and leaves some out. The sample yields 25,000 to 35,000 clones, 70% to 80% seen once. The CDR3 length is 11 residues. The germline CDR1 and CDR2 sequences are DFQATT and SNEGSKA (reference sequence). J gave up 7 bases and V 6 bases, and 5 bases lay outside the gene matches. Stated treatment: randomized to nivolumab then ipilimumab (arm A) or the reverse (arm B). This specimen was CD8+ T cells sorted from blood (inferred from file names), taken from a patient given nivolumab and ipilimumab in sequence. The chain combines TRBV20-1 with TRBJ2-7; 8 nucleotides match TRBD1. The receptor's source is a human donor with melanoma. The CDR3, as DNA: TGCAGTGCGCCGACAGGGGAAGAGCAGTACTTC. It is translated as CSAPTGEEQYF.